Listed below are T cell receptor beta chains from one sample, sequenced in a study of blood T cell repertoires in COVID-19. Method: immunoSEQ multiplex PCR; TCRdb's copy keeps in-frame clones and lacks some. Of 300,000 or so clones in the sample, almost 90% were seen once. The specimen sequenced was peripheral blood. These receptors originate from a woman aged 25 to 45 with COVID-19, enrolled during active disease. CDR3s include the opening cysteine and the closing phenylalanine or tryptophan. D genes are given only for firm matches. The listing skips clone size in some rows; elsewhere it reads once, few, many or a size class.

v_call	j_call	clone_size	d_call	cdr3_length	cdr3_nt	cdr3_aa
TRBV5-1	TRBJ2-2	NA	TRBD2	16	TGCGCCAGCAGCTTGTTAACTAGCGGGAACACCGGGGAGCTGTTTTTT	CASSLLTSGNTGELFF
TRBV14	TRBJ2-2	NA	TRBD2	16	TGTGCCAGCAGCCAACTAGCGGGAGGACGCACCGGGGAGCTGTTTTTT	CASSQLAGGRTGELFF
TRBV7-9	TRBJ2-5	NA	NA	15	TGTGCCAGCAGCTCCTCGTCAGTGGCATGGGAGACCCAGTACTTC	CASSSSSVAWETQYF
TRBV7-2	TRBJ1-1	NA	NA	13	TGTGCCAGCAGCTTAGAGGCAGGAACTGAAGCTTTCTTT	CASSLEAGTEAFF
TRBV9	TRBJ2-1	NA	TRBD1	17	TGTGCCAGCAGCGTTCTCTCCCCGGGACAGGGGTTCAATGAGCAGTTCTTC	CASSVLSPGQGFNEQFF
TRBV2	TRBJ1-2	NA	NA	14	TGTGCCAGCATTCAAAAGGAGTTGGGAGGTACCTACACCTTC	CASIQKELGGTYTF
TRBV3-1/TRBV3-2	TRBJ2-1	once	TRBD2	15	TGTGCCAGCAGCCGGACTAGCGGATCTTACAATGAGCAGTTCTTC	CASSRTSGSYNEQFF
TRBV25-1	TRBJ2-7	NA	NA	13	TGTGCCAGCAGTGACGGGGGTCGCTTCGAGCAGTACTTC	CASSDGGRFEQYF
TRBV29-1	TRBJ2-7	NA	TRBD2	14	TGCAGCGTTCTAGCGGGAGGCCTATACTACGAGCAGTACTTC	CSVLAGGLYYEQYF
TRBV28	TRBJ2-3	NA	NA	15	TGTGCCAGCAGAGGGGCCACAGCCAGCACAGATACGCAGTATTTT	CASRGATASTDTQYF
TRBV29-1	TRBJ1-1	NA	NA	11	TGCAGCGTTGCTAGGTTCACTGAAGCTTTCTTT	CSVARFTEAFF
TRBV19	TRBJ2-6	NA	TRBD1	17	TGTGCCAGTAGTATTTACGGACAGGGGACTGGGGCCAACGTCCTGACTTTC	CASSIYGQGTGANVLTF
TRBV5-1	TRBJ2-5	many	NA	16	TGCGCCAGCAGCTTGGACAAATCAGGATCACAAGAGACCCAGTACTTC	CASSLDKSGSQETQYF
TRBV11-2	TRBJ1-4	NA	NA	15	TGTGCCAGCAGCTTAGGGGGAAGCGGGATGGTAAAACTGTTTTTT	CASSLGGSGMVKLFF
TRBV5-3	TRBJ2-1	once	TRBD2	18	TGTGCCAGAAGCACCAAATCAACCCGGGGGGGAGTGTCCAATGAGCAGTTCTTC	CARSTKSTRGGVSNEQFF
TRBV6-6	TRBJ1-5	NA	TRBD1	13	TGTGCCAGCAGACAGGGGTATAGCCAGCCCCAGCATTTT	CASRQGYSQPQHF
TRBV6-6	TRBJ2-1	NA	TRBD1	13	TGTGCCAGCAGTTCCCTTCAGACAGGGGGCATCGTCTTC	CASSSLQTGGIVF
TRBV7-9	TRBJ1-2	NA	TRBD1	13	TGTGCCAGCAGCCGAGGACAGGGCCATGGCTACACCTTC	CASSRGQGHGYTF
TRBV29-1	TRBJ2-3	NA	NA	16	TGCAGCGTTGAATCTAGTACCCTTCCCCCCTTAGATACGCAGTATTTT	CSVESSTLPPLDTQYF
TRBV9	TRBJ2-3	NA	NA	16	TGTGCCAGCAGCGTAGGGAGGGGAGCAGGCACAGATACGCAGTATTTT	CASSVGRGAGTDTQYF
TRBV19	TRBJ1-2	few	NA	13	TGTGCCAGTGGTGGCAGGGCATCCGATGGCTACACCTTC	CASGGRASDGYTF
TRBV6-5	TRBJ2-7	NA	NA	12	TGTGCCAGCAGCCCCGGGACCTACGAGCAGTACTTC	CASSPGTYEQYF
TRBV30	TRBJ1-1	NA	TRBD1	17	TGTGCCTGGAGTGTACCGGGACAGCCAAAACGGAACACTGAAGCTTTCTTT	CAWSVPGQPKRNTEAFF
TRBV30	TRBJ2-6	once	TRBD1	16	TGTGCCTGGAGTGCAGGGGGCGCCTCTGGGGCCAACGTCCTGACTTTC	CAWSAGGASGANVLTF
TRBV14	TRBJ2-1	NA	NA	15	TGTGCCAGCAGCCAATTCGGCGGGTCAGAAAATGAGCAGTTCTTC	CASSQFGGSENEQFF
TRBV5-1	TRBJ1-2	few	NA	11	TGCGCCAGCAGCTCGGGTGAGAGCTACACCTTC	CASSSGESYTF
TRBV5-6	TRBJ1-2	NA	NA	14	TGTGCCAGCAGCTCCACAGGGATGATCTATGGCTACACCTTC	CASSSTGMIYGYTF
TRBV19	TRBJ2-1	NA	TRBD2	16	TGTGCCAGTAGTATTACGAGCGGGAGTTTTCTAAATGAGCAGTTCTTC	CASSITSGSFLNEQFF
TRBV7-9	TRBJ2-7	NA	TRBD1	15	TGTGCCAGCAGCTACCCGGGACAGAGCTCCTACGAGCAGTACTTC	CASSYPGQSSYEQYF
TRBV5-1	TRBJ1-2	NA	TRBD1	13	TGCGCCAGCAGCGTAGGGACAGGGTGGGACTACACCTTC	CASSVGTGWDYTF
TRBV6-4	TRBJ2-7	NA	NA	18	TGTGCCAGCAGTGACTCGGGGGGAGGACCCAATCGGACCTACGAGCAGTACTTC	CASSDSGGGPNRTYEQYF
TRBV5-1	TRBJ1-2	once	TRBD1	13	TGCGCCAGCACCCCGGGACAGAACTATGGCTACACCTTC	CASTPGQNYGYTF
TRBV5-4	TRBJ1-1	few	TRBD1	15	TGTGCCAGCAGCTTCCGACAGGGGGCTAACACTGAAGCTTTCTTT	CASSFRQGANTEAFF
TRBV15	TRBJ1-3	NA	TRBD1	16	TGTGCCACCAGCCCGGGACAGACAACCGGGGGGGACACCATATATTTT	CATSPGQTTGGDTIYF
TRBV28	TRBJ1-2	NA	TRBD1	13	TGTGCCATCCTCGGGACAGGGGGCTATGGCTACACCTTC	CAILGTGGYGYTF
TRBV19	TRBJ2-5	NA	NA	12	TGTGCCAGTAGTGGTGCGGGGGAGACCCAGTACTTC	CASSGAGETQYF
TRBV5-1	TRBJ1-4	few	NA	15	TGCGCCAGCAGCTTGGCCGGGGATCTTTATGAAAAACTGTTTTTT	CASSLAGDLYEKLFF
TRBV20-1	TRBJ1-1	NA	NA	15	TGCAGTGCTACTGAGACAGGCAACATGAACACTGAAGCTTTCTTT	CSATETGNMNTEAFF
TRBV2	TRBJ1-4	NA	NA	13	TGTGCCAGCCATCGCAGGCTTAATGAAAAACTGTTTTTT	CASHRRLNEKLFF
TRBV12-3/TRBV12-4	TRBJ1-2	NA	NA	13	TGTGCCAGCAGGGGGGCAGGGCATCAAAGCTACACCTTC	CASRGAGHQSYTF
TRBV19	TRBJ2-3	once	TRBD2	17	TGTGCCAGTAGTTTCGAGACTAGCGGGAGTAACGCAGATACGCAGTATTTT	CASSFETSGSNADTQYF
TRBV6-5	TRBJ2-7	NA	NA	13	TGTGCCAGCAGATTATCCGGGGCCTACGAGCAGTACTTC	CASRLSGAYEQYF
TRBV27	TRBJ1-4	NA	NA	15	TGTGCCAGCAGTCTGACAGTTGCAACTAATGAAAAACTGTTTTTT	CASSLTVATNEKLFF
TRBV6-4	TRBJ1-1	NA	NA	14	TGTGCCAGCAGTGGTGTGGAGATGAACACTGAAGCTTTCTTT	CASSGVEMNTEAFF
TRBV10-3	TRBJ2-3	NA	TRBD2	15	TGTGCCATCACAAAAGGAGGGCCGGGGGGAGATACGCAGTATTTT	CAITKGGPGGDTQYF
TRBV6-2/TRBV6-3	TRBJ2-1	NA	TRBD2	16	TGTGCCAGCAGCCCTACTAGCGGGAGATCCTACAATGAGCAGTTCTTC	CASSPTSGRSYNEQFF
TRBV3-1/TRBV3-2	TRBJ2-3	NA	TRBD2	17	TGTGCCAGCAGCAGTAGGACTAGCGGGAAATTCACAGATACGCAGTATTTT	CASSSRTSGKFTDTQYF
TRBV6-1	TRBJ2-7	NA	TRBD1	15	TGTGCCAGCAGTGATTGGCAGGGGGCGGACTACGAGCAGTACTTC	CASSDWQGADYEQYF